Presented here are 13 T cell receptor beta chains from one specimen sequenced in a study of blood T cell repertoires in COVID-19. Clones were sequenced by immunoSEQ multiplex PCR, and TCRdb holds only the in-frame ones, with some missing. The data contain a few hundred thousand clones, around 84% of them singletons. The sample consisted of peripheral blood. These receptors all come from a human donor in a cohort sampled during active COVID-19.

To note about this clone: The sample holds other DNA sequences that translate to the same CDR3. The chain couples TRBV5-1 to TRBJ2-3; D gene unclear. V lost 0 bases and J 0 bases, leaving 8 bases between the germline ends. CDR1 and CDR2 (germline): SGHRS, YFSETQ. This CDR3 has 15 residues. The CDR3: CASSLDGTSTDTQYF. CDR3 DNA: TGCGCCAGCAGCTTGGACGGTACTAGCACAGATACGCAGTATTTT.

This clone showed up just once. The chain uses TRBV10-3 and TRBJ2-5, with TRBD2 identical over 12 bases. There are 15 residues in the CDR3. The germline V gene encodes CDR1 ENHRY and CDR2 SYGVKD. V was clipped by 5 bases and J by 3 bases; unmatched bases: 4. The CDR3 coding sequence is TGTGCCATCAGTACTAGCGGGGGGCCCAAAGAGACCCAGTACTTC. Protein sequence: CAISTSGGPKETQYF.

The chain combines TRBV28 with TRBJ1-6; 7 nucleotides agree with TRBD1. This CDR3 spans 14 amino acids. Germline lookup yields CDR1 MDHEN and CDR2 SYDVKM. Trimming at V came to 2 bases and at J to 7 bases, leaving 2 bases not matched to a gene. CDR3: CASSLAQGNSPLHF. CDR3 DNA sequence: TGTGCCAGCAGTTTAGCACAGGGGAATTCACCCCTCCACTTT.

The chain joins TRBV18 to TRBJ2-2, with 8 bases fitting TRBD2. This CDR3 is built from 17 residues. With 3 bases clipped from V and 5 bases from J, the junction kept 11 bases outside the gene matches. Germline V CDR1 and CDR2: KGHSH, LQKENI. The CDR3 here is CASSPLPLAGRTGELFF. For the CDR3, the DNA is TGTGCCAGCTCACCCCTCCCTCTAGCGGGCAGAACCGGGGAGCTGTTTTTT.

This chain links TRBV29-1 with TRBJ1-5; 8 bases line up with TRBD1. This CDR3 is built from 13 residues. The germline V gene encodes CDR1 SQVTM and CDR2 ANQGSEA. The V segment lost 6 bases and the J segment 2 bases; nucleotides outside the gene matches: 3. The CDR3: CSVGGQGNQPQHF. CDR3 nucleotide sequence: TGCAGCGTGGGGGGACAGGGCAATCAGCCCCAGCATTTT.

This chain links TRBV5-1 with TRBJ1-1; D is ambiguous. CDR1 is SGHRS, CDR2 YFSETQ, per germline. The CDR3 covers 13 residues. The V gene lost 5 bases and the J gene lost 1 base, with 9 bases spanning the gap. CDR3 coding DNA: TGCGCCAGCAGTCGGTCCGGGAACACTGAAGCTTTCTTT. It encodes CASSRSGNTEAFF.

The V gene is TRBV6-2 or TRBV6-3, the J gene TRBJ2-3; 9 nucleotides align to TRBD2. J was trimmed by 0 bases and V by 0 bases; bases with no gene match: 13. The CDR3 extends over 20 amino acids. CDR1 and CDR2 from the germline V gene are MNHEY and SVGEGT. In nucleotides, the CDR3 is TGTGCCAGCAGTTACTCGACGAGGCTAGCGGGGTCTTTTAGCACAGATACGCAGTATTTT. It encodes CASSYSTRLAGSFSTDTQYF.

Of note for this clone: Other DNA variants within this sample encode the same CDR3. The CDR3 region is CSARLYNEQFF. The CDR3 bases are TGCAGTGCTAGACTCTACAATGAGCAGTTCTTC. V usage is TRBV20-1 and J usage is TRBJ2-1; unclear D gene. The CDR3 has 11 residues. V lost 2 bases to trimming and J lost 3 bases, with 2 bases between them. Germline V gene data show CDR1 as DFQATT and CDR2 as SNEGSKA (reference sequence).

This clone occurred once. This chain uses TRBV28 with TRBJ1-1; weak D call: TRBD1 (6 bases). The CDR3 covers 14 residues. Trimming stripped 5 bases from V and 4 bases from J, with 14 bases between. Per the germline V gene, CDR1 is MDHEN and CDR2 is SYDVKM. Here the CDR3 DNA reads TGTGCCAGCAGTCTCGAGAGGGGGGGCACTGAAGCTTTCTTT. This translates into CASSLERGGTEAFF.

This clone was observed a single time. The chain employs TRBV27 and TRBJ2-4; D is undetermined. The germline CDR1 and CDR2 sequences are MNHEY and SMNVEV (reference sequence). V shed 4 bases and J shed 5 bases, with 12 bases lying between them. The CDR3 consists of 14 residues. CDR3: CASSSGLWENIQYF. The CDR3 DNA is TGTGCCAGCAGTTCAGGTTTGTGGGAAAACATTCAGTACTTC.

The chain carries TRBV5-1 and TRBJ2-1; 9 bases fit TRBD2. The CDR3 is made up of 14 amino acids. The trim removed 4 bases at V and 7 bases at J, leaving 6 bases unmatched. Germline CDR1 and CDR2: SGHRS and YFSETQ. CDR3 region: CASSLSGRNNEQFF. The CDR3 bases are TGCGCCAGCAGCCTCAGCGGGAGGAATAATGAGCAGTTCTTC.

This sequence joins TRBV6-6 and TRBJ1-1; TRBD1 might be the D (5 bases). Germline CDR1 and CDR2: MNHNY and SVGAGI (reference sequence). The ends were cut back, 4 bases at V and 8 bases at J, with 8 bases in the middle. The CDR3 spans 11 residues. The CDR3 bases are TGTGCCAGCAGTTCTAACAGGGAAGCTTTCTTT. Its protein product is CASSSNREAFF.

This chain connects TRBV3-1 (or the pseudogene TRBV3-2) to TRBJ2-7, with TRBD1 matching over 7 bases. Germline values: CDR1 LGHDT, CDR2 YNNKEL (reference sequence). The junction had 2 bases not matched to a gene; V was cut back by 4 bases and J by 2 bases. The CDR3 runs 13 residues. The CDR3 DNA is TGTGCCAGCAGCCCCGGGACAGCCTACGAGCAGTACTTC. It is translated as CASSPGTAYEQYF.